This T cell receptor (beta chain) was sequenced in a study of T cells expressing NK-cell markers (TCRdb year 2020). Broadly, across the study: Eight or nine donors provided sorted CD3+CD56+NKG2C+, CD3+CD56+NKG2C- and CD3+CD56-NKG2C+ T-cell subsets, whose TCR beta-chain repertoires were profiled. Among the eight sequenced donors, only one was HCMV-seronegative, while the other seven were HCMV-seropositive. All eight donors whose samples were sequenced were randomly selected healthy volunteers, three of them men and five women. Sequencing of the libraries produced 2 x 150 bp reads on Illumina HiSeq 2000/2500, MiSeq or NextSeq. Paper-wide results and their limitations: Whether the expanded NKG2C-expressing T cell clones were specific for HCMV antigens was left unclear. In several donors, the dominant CD3+CD56+NKG2C+ clonotypes were among the top 10 CD8+ clonotypes and accounted for about 1.0-7.5% of CD8+ T cells. Those dominant clonotypes were again the most abundant among CD3+CD56-NKG2C+ cells in a handful of donors, at about 25-60.1%.

Sequencing was performed on an Illumina HiSeq 2000. 5'RACE template switching, by which a universal primer site and unique molecular identifiers were added, was used to make TCR beta cDNA libraries. Priming for cDNA synthesis came from the TCR beta constant segment, and two successive PCR amplification steps followed. The source study handled its data this way. MIGEC was used to demultiplex reads and group reads by UMI, and MiTCR was used to assemble and quantify clonotypes. To exclude erroneous sequences, any TCR cDNA sequence not supported by at least two reads was discarded. The tcR package was used for downstream repertoire analysis, and clonotypes were matched across fractions by CDR3 nucleotide sequence plus V segment. VDJmatch was used to annotate antigen specificity against VDJdb, with one amino acid substitution allowed in CDR3. TCRdb reprocessed the reads, reporting each CDR3 protein sequence once and no DNA. It is TCRdb's table, rather than the study itself, that gives the V and J calls and clone size. Per the sample table, the count is a few hundred thousand distinct CDR3 sequences. Approximately 0.41% of the sample is held by the ten biggest clonotypes.

HCMV-specific IgG was detected in serum with a commercial ELISA kit to determine HCMV serostatus. Ficoll density gradient centrifugation was used to isolate peripheral blood mononuclear cells from blood. As regards this clonotype: Its antigen remains unidentified.

From the cysteine through the phenylalanine, the CDR3 covers 13 amino acids. No coding sequence is recorded. CDR1 is given as ENHRY and CDR2 as SYGVKD, both from the germline V gene. The sequencing sample was made of blood T cells: a sorted CD56 or NKG2C T cell subset, CD4+ or CD8+ T cells, or bulk PBMC T cells (not recorded which). The receptor comes from a man aged 18-30 years in good health. Donor details come from another sample of the same person, matched by shared clones. Recombination linked TRBV10-3 to TRBJ2-1; TCRdb calls TRBD1, which cannot be checked without DNA. The CDR3 protein: CATGTGRVNEQFF.